This is a list of T cell receptor beta chains from one sample in a study of OX40 agonist ivuxolimab in advanced cancers. Data came from immunoSEQ multiplex PCR; TCRdb stores just in-frame clones and leaves some out. The repertoire holds some 64,000 clones, with about 85% as singletons. Sequencing was performed on CD4+ or CD8+ T cells sorted from blood, taken in a trial of the OX40 agonist ivuxolimab. The receptors originated from an adult with an advanced solid tumor such as melanoma, head and neck, liver or kidney cancer. CDR3s include the opening cysteine and the closing phenylalanine or tryptophan. The order of the fields is J gene, clone size, D gene, V gene, CDR3 DNA, CDR3 protein. D genes are given only for firm matches. Some rows have no size entry. The others give once, few or many, or a class for an expanded clone.

j_call: TRBJ1-5; clone_size: -; d_call: TRBD1; v_call: TRBV6-6; cdr3_nt: TGTGCCAGCAGTTGGGGACAGGGGACGAATCAGCCCCAGCATTTT; cdr3_aa: CASSWGQGTNQPQHF
j_call: TRBJ2-7; clone_size: few; d_call: -; v_call: TRBV7-8; cdr3_nt: TGTGCCAGCAGCCGAGTTTCTGGGTCGGCCTACGAGCAGTACTTC; cdr3_aa: CASSRVSGSAYEQYF
j_call: TRBJ1-1; clone_size: once; d_call: TRBD1; v_call: TRBV5-1; cdr3_nt: TGCGCCAGCAGCCCGTCAGTTGGGACAGGGGCCACTGAAGCTTTCTTT; cdr3_aa: CASSPSVGTGATEAFF
j_call: TRBJ1-1; clone_size: -; d_call: TRBD1; v_call: TRBV19; cdr3_nt: TGTGCCAGTAGTATAGGGTCCGGGACAGGGGTTACTGAAGCTTTCTTT; cdr3_aa: CASSIGSGTGVTEAFF
j_call: TRBJ1-3; clone_size: -; d_call: -; v_call: TRBV6-1; cdr3_nt: TGTGCCAGCAGTGTTAACCGGGACACCTCTGGAAACACCATATATTTT; cdr3_aa: CASSVNRDTSGNTIYF
j_call: TRBJ1-3; clone_size: -; d_call: -; v_call: TRBV5-1; cdr3_nt: TGCGCCAGCCGCGACAGTCCTGGAAACACCATATATTTT; cdr3_aa: CASRDSPGNTIYF
j_call: TRBJ1-2; clone_size: -; d_call: -; v_call: TRBV4-1; cdr3_nt: TGCGCCAGCAGCCATCCTATTTCTGGGAACTATGGCTACACCTTC; cdr3_aa: CASSHPISGNYGYTF
j_call: TRBJ1-2; clone_size: -; d_call: TRBD1; v_call: TRBV4-3; cdr3_nt: TGCGCCAGCAGCCAAAATTCGGGACAGGGAGGAGAAGGCTACACCTTC; cdr3_aa: CASSQNSGQGGEGYTF
j_call: TRBJ1-1; clone_size: -; d_call: TRBD1; v_call: TRBV5-1; cdr3_nt: TGCGCCAGCAGCTTCGGTCGGACAGGCACTGAAGCTTTCTTT; cdr3_aa: CASSFGRTGTEAFF
j_call: TRBJ2-5; clone_size: -; d_call: -; v_call: TRBV5-4; cdr3_nt: TGTGCCAGCAGCTTGGATGGGGAGACCCAGTACTTC; cdr3_aa: CASSLDGETQYF
j_call: TRBJ2-7; clone_size: -; d_call: -; v_call: TRBV6-1; cdr3_nt: TGTGCCAGCAGTGAAGTGGGGCGCCAACAGCAGTACTTC; cdr3_aa: CASSEVGRQQQYF
j_call: TRBJ2-2; clone_size: -; d_call: TRBD2; v_call: TRBV7-3; cdr3_nt: TGTGCCAGCAGCTTTCGCCGGGGGGGACGATCCACCGGGGAGCTGTTTTTT; cdr3_aa: CASSFRRGGRSTGELFF
j_call: TRBJ1-1; clone_size: -; d_call: TRBD1; v_call: TRBV29-1; cdr3_nt: TGCAGCGTTGAACAAGGGGACAGGGGAACTGAAGCTTTCTTT; cdr3_aa: CSVEQGDRGTEAFF
j_call: TRBJ2-7; clone_size: -; d_call: TRBD1; v_call: TRBV5-1; cdr3_nt: TGCGCCAGCAGCATGACAGGGGCCAGCTCCTACGAGCAGTACTTC; cdr3_aa: CASSMTGASSYEQYF
j_call: TRBJ2-7; clone_size: -; d_call: -; v_call: TRBV11-3; cdr3_nt: TGTGCCAGCAGCGCGAACCAGGCAGGCGAGCAGTACTTC; cdr3_aa: CASSANQAGEQYF
j_call: TRBJ2-7; clone_size: -; d_call: TRBD1; v_call: TRBV7-8; cdr3_nt: TGTGCCAGCAGCCCGACCGGACAGGGTTTCGAGCAGTACTTC; cdr3_aa: CASSPTGQGFEQYF
j_call: TRBJ2-3; clone_size: -; d_call: -; v_call: TRBV7-7; cdr3_nt: TGTGCTAGCAGCTTAGAAGGCACAGATACGCAGTATTTT; cdr3_aa: CASSLEGTDTQYF
j_call: TRBJ2-7; clone_size: -; d_call: TRBD2; v_call: TRBV4-1; cdr3_nt: TGCGCCAGCAGCTCCCGGACTAGCGGGGGGGCAAGACCCTACGAGCAGTACTTC; cdr3_aa: CASSSRTSGGARPYEQYF
j_call: TRBJ1-1; clone_size: -; d_call: -; v_call: TRBV27; cdr3_nt: TGTGCCAGCAGTTTAGGTGTTACGGGAAATGAAGCTTTCTTT; cdr3_aa: CASSLGVTGNEAFF
j_call: TRBJ2-7; clone_size: -; d_call: -; v_call: TRBV4-1; cdr3_nt: TGCGCCAGCAGCCAACCTTACGGTGGGGGCCTCTCCTACGAGCAGTACTTC; cdr3_aa: CASSQPYGGGLSYEQYF
j_call: TRBJ2-5; clone_size: -; d_call: -; v_call: TRBV12-1; cdr3_nt: TGTGCCAGCAGCTTTGGGCAGAATCAAGAGACCCAGTACTTC; cdr3_aa: CASSFGQNQETQYF
j_call: TRBJ1-6; clone_size: -; d_call: TRBD1; v_call: TRBV4-2; cdr3_nt: TGTGCCAGCAGCCAAGAAGGACAGGGGAGTGATTCACCCCTCCACTTT; cdr3_aa: CASSQEGQGSDSPLHF